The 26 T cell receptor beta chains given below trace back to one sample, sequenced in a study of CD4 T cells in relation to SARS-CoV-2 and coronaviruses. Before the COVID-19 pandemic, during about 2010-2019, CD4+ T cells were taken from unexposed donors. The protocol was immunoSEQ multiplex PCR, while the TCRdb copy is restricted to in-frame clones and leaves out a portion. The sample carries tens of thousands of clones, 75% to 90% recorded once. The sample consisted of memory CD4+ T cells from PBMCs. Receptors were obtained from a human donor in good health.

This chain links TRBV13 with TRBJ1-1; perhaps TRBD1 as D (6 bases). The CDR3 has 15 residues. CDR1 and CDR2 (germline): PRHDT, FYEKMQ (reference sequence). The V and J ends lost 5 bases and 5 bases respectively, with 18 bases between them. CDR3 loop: CASSPQAGDYTEAFF. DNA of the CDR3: TGTGCCAGCAGCCCCCAGGCAGGGGATTATACTGAAGCTTTCTTT.

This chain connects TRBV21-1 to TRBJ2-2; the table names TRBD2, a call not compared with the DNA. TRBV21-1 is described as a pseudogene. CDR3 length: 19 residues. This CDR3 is CASSKVIAGIRLNTGELFF. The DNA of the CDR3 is TGTGCCAGCAGCAAAGTAATAGCGGGAATACGATTAAACACCGGGGAGCTGTTTTTT.

In DNA form, the CDR3 reads TGTGCCACGGGTGGGGCAGGGGTCCGATCCAATGAGCAGTTCTTC. As protein: CATGGAGVRSNEQFF. The V call is TRBV19, the J call TRBJ2-1; D may be TRBD1 (6 bases). V dropped 10 bases and J dropped 6 bases, with 22 bases sitting between them. CDR1 is LNHDA, CDR2 SQIVND, per germline (reference sequence). The CDR3 sequence is 15 residues long. Full variable domain (remainder filled in from reference TRBV19 and TRBJ2-1): DGGITQSPKYLFRKEGQNVTLSCEQNLNHDAMYWYRQDPGQGLRLIYYSQIVNDFQKGDIAEGYSVSREKKESFPLTVTSAQKNPTAFYLCATGGAGVRSNEQFFGPGTRLTVL.

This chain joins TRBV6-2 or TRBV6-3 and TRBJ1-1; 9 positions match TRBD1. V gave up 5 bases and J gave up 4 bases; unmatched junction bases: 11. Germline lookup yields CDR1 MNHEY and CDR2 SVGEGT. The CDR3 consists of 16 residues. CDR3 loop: CASSRGTGTYITEAFF. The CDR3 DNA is TGTGCCAGCAGTCGAGGGACAGGGACCTATATCACTGAAGCTTTCTTT.

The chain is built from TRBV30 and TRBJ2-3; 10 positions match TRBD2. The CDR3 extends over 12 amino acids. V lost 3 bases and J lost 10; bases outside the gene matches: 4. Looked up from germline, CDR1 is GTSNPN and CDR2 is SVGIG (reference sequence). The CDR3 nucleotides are TGTGCCTGGAGCGTAACTAGCGGGGCGCAGTATTTT. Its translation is CAWSVTSGAQYF.

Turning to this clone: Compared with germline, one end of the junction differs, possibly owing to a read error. CDR3 region: CASLRGGRAVNEHFF. The CDR3 DNA reads TGTGCTAGCCTAAGGGGCGGGAGGGCCGTTAATGAGCATTTCTTC. The chain recombines TRBV2 with TRBJ2-1; 9 bases map to TRBD2. Per germline, CDR1 SNHLY and CDR2 FYNNEI. The CDR3 is 15 residues long.

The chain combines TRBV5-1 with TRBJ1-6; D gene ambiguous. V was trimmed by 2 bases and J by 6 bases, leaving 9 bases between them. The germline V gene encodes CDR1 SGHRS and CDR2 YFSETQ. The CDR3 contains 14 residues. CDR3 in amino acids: CASSLSGSNSPLHF. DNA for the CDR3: TGCGCCAGCAGCTTAAGTGGGAGTAATTCACCCCTCCACTTT. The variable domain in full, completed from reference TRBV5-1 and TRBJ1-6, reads KAGVTQTPRYLIKTRGQQVTLSCSPISGHRSVSWYQQTPGQGLQFLFEYFSETQRNKGNFPGRFSGRQFSNSRSEMNVSTLELGDSALYLCASSLSGSNSPLHFGNGTRLTVT.

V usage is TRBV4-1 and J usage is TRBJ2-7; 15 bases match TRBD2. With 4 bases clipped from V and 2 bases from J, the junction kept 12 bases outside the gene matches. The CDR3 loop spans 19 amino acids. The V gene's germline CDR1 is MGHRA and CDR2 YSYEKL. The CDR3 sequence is CASSLFPGLAGGSPYEQYF. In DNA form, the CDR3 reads TGCGCCAGCAGCCTATTCCCGGGACTAGCGGGAGGCTCCCCCTACGAGCAGTACTTC.

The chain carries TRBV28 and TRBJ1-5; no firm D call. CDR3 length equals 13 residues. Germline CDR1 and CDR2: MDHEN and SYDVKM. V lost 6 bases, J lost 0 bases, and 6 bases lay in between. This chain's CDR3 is CASRTYSNQPQHF. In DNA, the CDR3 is TGTGCCAGCAGGACTTATAGCAATCAGCCCCAGCATTTT. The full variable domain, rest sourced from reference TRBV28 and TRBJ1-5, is DVKVTQSSRYLVKRTGEKVFLECVQDMDHENMFWYRQDPGLGLRLIYFSYDVKMKEKGDIPEGYSVSREKKERFSLILESASTNQTSMYLCASRTYSNQPQHFGDGTRLSIL.

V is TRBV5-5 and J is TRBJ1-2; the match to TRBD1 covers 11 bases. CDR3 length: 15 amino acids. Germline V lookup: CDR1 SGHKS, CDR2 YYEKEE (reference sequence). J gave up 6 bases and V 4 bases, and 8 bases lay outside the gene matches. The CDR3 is CASSRNGGQGDGYTF. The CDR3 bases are TGTGCCAGCAGCCGGAATGGGGGACAGGGGGATGGCTACACCTTC.

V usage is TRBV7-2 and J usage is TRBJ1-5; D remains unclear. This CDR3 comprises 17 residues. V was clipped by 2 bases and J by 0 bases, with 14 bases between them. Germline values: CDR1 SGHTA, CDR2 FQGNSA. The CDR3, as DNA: TGTGCCAGCAGCTTACACTTGGTCGGGATTAGCAATCAGCCCCAGCATTTT. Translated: CASSLHLVGISNQPQHF.

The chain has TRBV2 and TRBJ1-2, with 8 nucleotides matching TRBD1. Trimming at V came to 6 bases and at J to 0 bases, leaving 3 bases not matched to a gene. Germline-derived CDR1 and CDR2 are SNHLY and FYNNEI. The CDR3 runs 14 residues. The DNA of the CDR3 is TGTGCCAGCAGAGTACAGGGGGCTAACTATGGCTACACCTTC. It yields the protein CASRVQGANYGYTF.

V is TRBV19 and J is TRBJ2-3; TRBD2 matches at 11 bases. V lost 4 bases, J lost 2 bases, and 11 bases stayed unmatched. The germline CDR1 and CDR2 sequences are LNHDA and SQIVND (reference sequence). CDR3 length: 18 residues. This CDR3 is CASSKGTSGGKITDTQYF. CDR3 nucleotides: TGTGCCAGTAGTAAAGGGACTAGCGGAGGCAAAATCACAGATACGCAGTATTTT.

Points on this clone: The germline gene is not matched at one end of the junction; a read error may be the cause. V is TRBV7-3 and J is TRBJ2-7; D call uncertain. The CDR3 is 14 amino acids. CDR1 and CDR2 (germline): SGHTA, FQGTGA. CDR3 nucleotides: TGTGCCAGCAGCTTAAGTTACCAGTCCTCCGAGCAGTACTTC. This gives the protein CASSLSYQSSEQYF.

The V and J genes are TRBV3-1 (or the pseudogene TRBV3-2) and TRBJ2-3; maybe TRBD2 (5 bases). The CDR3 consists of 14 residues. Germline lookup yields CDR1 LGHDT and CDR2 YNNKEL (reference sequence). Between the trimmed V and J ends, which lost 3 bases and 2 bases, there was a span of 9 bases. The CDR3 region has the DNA TGTGCCAGCAGCCAGGACTTTTCCACAGATACGCAGTATTTT. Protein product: CASSQDFSTDTQYF.

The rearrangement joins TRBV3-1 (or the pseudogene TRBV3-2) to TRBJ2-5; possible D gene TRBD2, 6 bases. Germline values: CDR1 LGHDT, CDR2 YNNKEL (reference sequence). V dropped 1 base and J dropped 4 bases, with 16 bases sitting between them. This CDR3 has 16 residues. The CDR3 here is CASSQAGTVVGETQYF. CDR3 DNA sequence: TGTGCCAGCAGCCAAGCAGGGACTGTGGTTGGAGAGACCCAGTACTTC.

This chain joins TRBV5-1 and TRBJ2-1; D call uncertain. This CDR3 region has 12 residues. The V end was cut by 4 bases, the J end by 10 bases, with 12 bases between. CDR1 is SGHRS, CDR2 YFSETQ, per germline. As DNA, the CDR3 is TGCGCCAGCAGCCTATTCGATTGGGAGCAGTTCTTC. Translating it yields CASSLFDWEQFF.

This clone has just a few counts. The CDR3 loop is CASSDGGWNTEAFF. DNA of the CDR3: TGTGCCAGCAGTGATGGAGGTTGGAACACTGAAGCTTTCTTT. The V gene is TRBV6-1, the J gene TRBJ1-1; D remains unclear. The length of the CDR3 is 14 residues. Germline-derived CDR1 and CDR2 are MNHNS and SASEGT. V lost 3 bases, J lost 1 base, and 9 bases lay in between.

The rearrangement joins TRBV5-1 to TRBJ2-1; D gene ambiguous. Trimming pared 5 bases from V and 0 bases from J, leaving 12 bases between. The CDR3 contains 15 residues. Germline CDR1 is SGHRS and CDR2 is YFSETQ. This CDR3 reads CASSARRSSYNEQFF. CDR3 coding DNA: TGCGCCAGCAGTGCTCGTCGGAGCTCCTACAATGAGCAGTTCTTC.

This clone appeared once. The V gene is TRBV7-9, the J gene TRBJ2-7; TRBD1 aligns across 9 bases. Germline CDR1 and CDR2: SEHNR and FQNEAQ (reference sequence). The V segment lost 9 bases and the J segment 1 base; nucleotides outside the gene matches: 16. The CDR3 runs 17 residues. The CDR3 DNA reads TGTGCCAGTCAGTCCCCCGGGACAGGGAAGGGTTCCTACGAGCAGTACTTC. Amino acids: CASQSPGTGKGSYEQYF.

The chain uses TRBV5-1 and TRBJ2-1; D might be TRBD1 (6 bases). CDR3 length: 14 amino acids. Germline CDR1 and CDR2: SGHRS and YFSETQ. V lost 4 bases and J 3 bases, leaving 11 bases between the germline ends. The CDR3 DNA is TGCGCCAGCAGCGCAGGGGACGACTACAATGAGCAGTTCTTC. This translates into CASSAGDDYNEQFF.

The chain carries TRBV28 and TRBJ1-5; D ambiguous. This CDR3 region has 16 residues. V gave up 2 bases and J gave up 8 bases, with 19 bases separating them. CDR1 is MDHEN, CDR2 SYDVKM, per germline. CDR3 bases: TGTGCCAGCAGTTTAGATTTGGTCAGTGGTCGTAAGCCCCAGCATTTT. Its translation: CASSLDLVSGRKPQHF.

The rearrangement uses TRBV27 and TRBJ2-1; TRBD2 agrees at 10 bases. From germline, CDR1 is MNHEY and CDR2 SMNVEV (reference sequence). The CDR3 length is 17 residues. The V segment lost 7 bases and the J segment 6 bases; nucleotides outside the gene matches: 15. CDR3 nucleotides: TGTGCCAGCACAGGGGCTATCTTAAGCGGGAGGGGCAATGAGCAGTTCTTC. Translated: CASTGAILSGRGNEQFF.

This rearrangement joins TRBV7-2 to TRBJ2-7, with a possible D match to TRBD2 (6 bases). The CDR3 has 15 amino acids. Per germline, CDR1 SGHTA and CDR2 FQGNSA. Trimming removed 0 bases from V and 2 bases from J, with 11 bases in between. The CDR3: CASSLASGQAYEQYF. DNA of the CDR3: TGTGCCAGCAGCTTAGCTAGCGGACAAGCCTACGAGCAGTACTTC. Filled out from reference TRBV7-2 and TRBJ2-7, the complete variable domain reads GAGVSQSPSNKVTEKGKDVELRCDPISGHTALYWYRQSLGQGLEFLIYFQGNSAPDKSGLPSDRFSAERTGGSVSTLTIQRTQQEDSAVYLCASSLASGQAYEQYFGPGTRLTVT.

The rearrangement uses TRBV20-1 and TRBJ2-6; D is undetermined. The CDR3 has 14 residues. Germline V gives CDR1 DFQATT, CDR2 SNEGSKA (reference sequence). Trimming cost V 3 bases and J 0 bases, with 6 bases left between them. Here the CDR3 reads CSASSNSGANVLTF. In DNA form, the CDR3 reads TGCAGTGCTAGTTCCAACTCTGGGGCCAACGTCCTGACTTTC.

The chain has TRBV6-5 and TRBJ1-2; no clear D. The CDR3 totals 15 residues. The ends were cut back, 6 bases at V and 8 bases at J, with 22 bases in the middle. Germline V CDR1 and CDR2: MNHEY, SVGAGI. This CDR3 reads CASRPEYRVIGGYTF. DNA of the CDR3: TGTGCCAGCAGGCCCGAATATAGGGTTATCGGGGGCTACACCTTC.